The 20 T cell receptor beta chains below come from one sample, sequenced in a study of shared clonotypes between healthy human individuals. Naivety among CD8 cells was defined by CD45RO negativity and positive CCR7 selection, thereby excluding terminally differentiated effector memory CD45RA+ cells. Produced via immunoSEQ multiplex PCR; TCRdb's table is partial and in-frame only. The table records 700,000 to 950,000 clones, approximately 97% of them present only once. Sequencing was carried out using naive CD8+ T cells sorted from blood. These receptors came from a young man in good health.

This clone appeared once. This rearrangement joins TRBV7-9 to TRBJ2-7, with D perhaps matching TRBD2 (5 bases). V was pared by 5 bases and J by 1 base, with 12 bases between. The CDR3 runs to 14 residues. Germline V gene data show CDR1 as SEHNR and CDR2 as FQNEAQ (reference sequence). The CDR3 DNA follows: TGTGCCAGCAGCCCGCCGCGGGCTTCCTACGAGCAGTACTTC. It translates to CASSPPRASYEQYF.

CDR3 loop: CASSQDLAVYEQYF. DNA for the CDR3: TGCGCCAGCAGCCAAGATCTGGCGGTCTACGAGCAGTACTTC. The rearrangement uses TRBV4-3 and TRBJ2-7; D ambiguous. V was pared by 0 bases and J by 3 bases, with 9 bases between. Germline V gene sequence: CDR1 LGHNA, CDR2 YSLEER. The CDR3 covers 14 residues.

Note on this clone: Distinct nucleotide sequences in the sample also encode this CDR3. The DNA for the CDR3 is TGTGCCAGCGGCCATAGCAATCAGCCCCAGCATTTT. It specifies CASGHSNQPQHF. The gene calls are TRBV6-5 and TRBJ1-5; D call uncertain. CDR1 and CDR2 from the germline V gene are MNHEY and SVGAGI. V lost 8 bases and J lost 0, with 5 bases in between. The CDR3 is made up of 12 amino acids.

The chain employs TRBV6-5 and TRBJ2-1, with 11 bases identical to TRBD1. Unmatched junction bases numbered 6, after V lost 4 bases and J lost 4 bases. The CDR3 extends over 16 amino acids. Germline CDR1 reads MNHEY; CDR2 reads SVGAGI. The CDR3 reads CASSSGQGVMYNEQFF. DNA of the CDR3: TGTGCCAGCAGTTCGGGACAGGGGGTAATGTACAATGAGCAGTTCTTC.

The rearrangement links TRBV5-1 to TRBJ2-7; 11 bases are a match to TRBD2. CDR3 length: 15 amino acids. V gave up 5 bases and J gave up 2 bases; unmatched junction bases: 6. CDR1 is SGHRS and CDR2 is YFSETQ in the germline V gene. The CDR3 nucleotides are TGCGCCAGCAGGCGCGGGACTAGCGGTACCTACGAGCAGTACTTC. Amino acids: CASRRGTSGTYEQYF.

The chain carries TRBV21-1 and TRBJ2-5; the D call of TRBD1 is as the table states it, not checked on the DNA. TRBV21-1 is deemed a pseudogene. The CDR3 is made up of 14 amino acids. This CDR3 is CASSNRAGEETQYF. DNA of the CDR3: TGTGCCAGCAGCAATAGGGCAGGGGAAGAGACCCAGTACTTC.

The CDR3 region is CASRRPGLADEQYF. CDR3 coding DNA: TGTGCCAGCAGGCGCCCGGGACTAGCTGACGAGCAGTACTTC. This sequence joins TRBV28 and TRBJ2-7; 9 bases match TRBD2. The CDR3 totals 14 residues. V shed 6 bases and J 5 bases; nucleotides not matched to a gene: 8. Germline V gene sequence: CDR1 MDHEN, CDR2 SYDVKM.

V usage is TRBV11-2 and J usage is TRBJ2-1; perhaps D is TRBD1 or TRBD2 (5 bases each). The germline V gene has CDR1 SGHAT and CDR2 FQNNGV. The CDR3 is 15 amino acids. V shed 3 bases and J shed 6 bases, with 15 bases lying between them. The CDR3 DNA follows: TGTGCCAGCAGCTTTGGGACCCAAAGAGGCAATGAGCAGTTCTTC. This codes for CASSFGTQRGNEQFF.

The chain has TRBV5-1 and TRBJ2-7; tentatively, D is TRBD1 or TRBD2 (5 bases each). The length of the CDR3 is 15 residues. Germline V gives CDR1 SGHRS, CDR2 YFSETQ. V was trimmed by 2 bases and J by 3 bases, leaving 15 bases between them. This CDR3 reads CASSFSGPDLYEQYF. The CDR3 coding sequence is TGCGCCAGCAGCTTTTCGGGACCGGACCTCTACGAGCAGTACTTC. Full variable domain (remainder filled in from reference TRBV5-1 and TRBJ2-7): KAGVTQTPRYLIKTRGQQVTLSCSPISGHRSVSWYQQTPGQGLQFLFEYFSETQRNKGNFPGRFSGRQFSNSRSEMNVSTLELGDSALYLCASSFSGPDLYEQYFGPGTRLTVT.

The chain recombines TRBV7-9 with TRBJ2-3; the D gene is possibly TRBD2 (5 bases). In germline, CDR1 is SEHNR, CDR2 FQNEAQ (reference sequence). The CDR3 loop spans 16 amino acids. Trimming removed 6 bases at V and 2 bases at J, with 18 bases between. This CDR3 is CASSPAETWVTDTQYF. CDR3 bases: TGTGCCAGCAGTCCAGCGGAAACCTGGGTCACAGATACGCAGTATTTT.

Of note for this clone: Other DNA sequences in the sample encode the same CDR3. The chain carries TRBV7-9 and TRBJ2-7; 7 nucleotides agree with TRBD1. Trimming at V came to 5 bases and at J to 2 bases, leaving 6 bases not matched to a gene. This CDR3 is built from 14 residues. Germline V gene data show CDR1 as SEHNR and CDR2 as FQNEAQ (reference sequence). The CDR3 spells CASSLRQGTYEQYF. The CDR3 nucleotides read TGTGCCAGCAGCCTCCGACAGGGAACCTACGAGCAGTACTTC.

The V and J genes are TRBV11-3 and TRBJ2-3, with TRBD1 as a possible D gene (6 bases). Per the germline V gene, CDR1 is SGHNT and CDR2 is YENEEA. V was cut by 3 bases and J by 1 base, with 8 bases left in between. The CDR3 length is 14 residues. The CDR3, as DNA: TGTGCCAGCAGCTTCTCAGGGGGCACAGATACGCAGTATTTT. It translates to CASSFSGGTDTQYF.

V is TRBV7-2 and J is TRBJ1-5, with a tentative D call TRBD1 (5 bases). Germline values: CDR1 SGHTA, CDR2 FQGNSA. V lost 6 bases and J 5 bases, leaving 14 bases between the germline ends. This CDR3 is 14 amino acids long. CDR3 sequence reads: CASRNWGSDQPQHF. In DNA, the CDR3 is TGTGCCAGCAGGAATTGGGGGTCGGATCAGCCCCAGCATTTT.

This sequence joins TRBV27 and TRBJ2-7; TRBD2 aligns across 12 bases. CDR1 is MNHEY and CDR2 is SMNVEV in the germline V gene (reference sequence). The J segment lost 0 bases and the V segment lost 3 bases, leaving 6 bases of the junction unmatched. This CDR3 has 17 residues. The CDR3 sequence is CASSFLGLAGPSYEQYF. The CDR3 DNA reads as TGTGCCAGCAGTTTCCTCGGACTAGCGGGACCCTCCTACGAGCAGTACTTC.

V usage is TRBV7-9 and J usage is TRBJ2-7; the D gene could be TRBD1 or TRBD2 (5 bases each). The V end lost 5 bases, the J end lost 6 bases, and 17 bases lay between the germline ends. In germline, CDR1 is SEHNR, CDR2 FQNEAQ (reference sequence). The length of the CDR3 is 14 residues. The CDR3, as DNA: TGTGCCAGCAGCCCCACCGTGTCGAGGGGCGAGCAGTACTTC. Residues: CASSPTVSRGEQYF. Full variable domain (remainder filled in from reference TRBV7-9 and TRBJ2-7): DTGVSQNPRHKITKRGQNVTFRCDPISEHNRLYWYRQTLGQGPEFLTYFQNEAQLEKSRLLSDRFSAERPKGSFSTLEIQRTEQGDSAMYLCASSPTVSRGEQYFGPGTRLTVT.

The rearrangement uses TRBV6-1 and TRBJ2-5; TRBD2 matches at 12 bases. The CDR3 is 19 amino acids. V lost 0 bases and J lost 2; bases outside the gene matches: 10. Looked up from germline, CDR1 is MNHNS and CDR2 is SASEGT. The CDR3 reads CASSEALLWTSGIQETQYF. CDR3 coding DNA: TGTGCCAGCAGTGAAGCTCTCCTATGGACTAGCGGGATACAAGAGACCCAGTACTTC.

The chain combines TRBV2 with TRBJ1-5; 8 bases map to TRBD1. J gave up 6 bases and V 9 bases, and 19 bases lay outside the gene matches. Looked up from germline, CDR1 is SNHLY and CDR2 is FYNNEI. CDR3 length: 17 amino acids. Here the CDR3 DNA reads TGTGCCAGTGCGATAGGCCCCGGGACAGGAGGGGTTCAGCCCCAGCATTTT. It codes for CASAIGPGTGGVQPQHF.

The rearrangement uses TRBV5-1 and TRBJ1-1; no reliable D call. V was shortened by 1 base and J by 3 bases, with 7 bases between the two germline ends. The CDR3 is made up of 13 amino acids. The germline V gene has CDR1 SGHRS and CDR2 YFSETQ. CDR3 region: CASSLSGYTEAFF. The CDR3 DNA is TGCGCCAGCAGCTTGTCGGGGTACACTGAAGCTTTCTTT.

V usage is TRBV4-1 and J usage is TRBJ2-1; 7 bases map to TRBD1. Unmatched junction bases numbered 4, after V lost 6 bases and J lost 2 bases. The CDR3 runs to 14 residues. In germline, CDR1 is MGHRA, CDR2 YSYEKL. CDR3 DNA sequence: TGCGCCAGCAGTCCCGGGACAGCCTACAATGAGCAGTTCTTC. This encodes CASSPGTAYNEQFF.

In this sample, this clone turned up once. The chain couples TRBV14 to TRBJ2-7; D gene unclear. V was trimmed by 2 bases and J by 1 base, leaving 9 bases between them. The germline gives CDR1 SGHDN, CDR2 FVKESK. The CDR3 loop spans 14 amino acids. The CDR3 DNA is TGTGCCAGCAGCCAACACCCAGTTTCCTACGAGCAGTACTTC. It codes for CASSQHPVSYEQYF.